The 10 T cell receptor beta chains below all came from one sample that was sequenced in a study of cytomegalovirus exposure and HLA in healthy donors. Some clones are missing from TCRdb's copy, which holds only in-frame ones; the method was immunoSEQ multiplex PCR. The sample includes about 120,000 clones, 85% of them seen just once. Sequenced: PBMCs. The receptors originated from a woman in her twenties or thirties in good health and CMV-seronegative.

V usage is TRBV11-2 and J usage is TRBJ1-1; 9 positions match TRBD1. J gave up 4 bases and V 4 bases, and 7 bases lay outside the gene matches. The CDR3 is made up of 15 amino acids. The germline V gene encodes CDR1 SGHAT and CDR2 FQNNGV. CDR3 bases: TGTGCCAGCAGCTCCCCCGGGACAGGGATCACTGAAGCTTTCTTT. It is translated as CASSSPGTGITEAFF.

CDR3 DNA: TGTGCCAGCAGGCCGGGGGGCTCCTACGAGCAGTACTTC. As protein: CASRPGGSYEQYF. This chain links TRBV7-2 with TRBJ2-7; 7 nucleotides line up with TRBD2. Germline loops: CDR1 SGHTA, CDR2 FQGNSA. The V gene end was trimmed by 6 bases and the J gene end by 0 bases; junction bases not matched to a gene: 2. The length of the CDR3 is 13 residues.

This chain connects TRBV2 to TRBJ2-3; 7 bases are shared with TRBD2. This CDR3 contains 13 residues. Trimming took 4 bases from V and 5 from J; bases not matched to a gene: 3. CDR1 and CDR2 from the germline V gene are SNHLY and FYNNEI. CDR3 nucleotide sequence: TGTGCCAGCAGTGGCCCGGGGGGAGATACGCAGTATTTT. Translated: CASSGPGGDTQYF.

The rearrangement joins TRBV19 to TRBJ1-6; D might be TRBD1 (5 bases). The CDR3 length is 16 residues. CDR1 LNHDA and CDR2 SQIVND come from the germline V gene (reference sequence). Trimming cost V 3 bases and J 8 bases, with 17 bases left between them. CDR3 in amino acids: CASSISGGRIDSPLHF. The CDR3 bases are TGTGCCAGTAGTATTTCCGGGGGAAGGATCGATTCACCCCTCCACTTT.

The chain has TRBV5-6 and TRBJ2-1; TRBD1 is a possible D gene (5 bases). The CDR3 contains 14 residues. Germline CDR1 and CDR2: SGHDT and YYEEEE. The V end lost 1 base, the J end lost 4 bases, and 9 bases lay between the germline ends. The CDR3 region is CASSLRTPYNEQFF. In DNA form, the CDR3 reads TGTGCCAGCAGCTTGAGGACACCTTACAATGAGCAGTTCTTC.

The J gene is TRBJ2-3, the V gene TRBV5-6; the match to TRBD2 covers 14 bases. Losses at the gene ends were 0 bases for V and 4 bases for J; bases not matched to a gene: 10. Germline V gene sequence: CDR1 SGHDT, CDR2 YYEEEE. The CDR3 length is 19 residues. The CDR3 sequence is CASSLGTSGGSWGADTQYF. DNA of the CDR3: TGTGCCAGCAGCTTGGGGACTAGCGGGGGGTCTTGGGGCGCAGATACGCAGTATTTT.

The gene calls are TRBV27 and TRBJ2-1; 12 bases align to TRBD2. Germline CDR1 MNHEY, CDR2 SMNVEV (reference sequence). Trimming cost V 8 bases and J 8 bases; bases outside gene matches: 7. The CDR3 loop spans 14 amino acids. The CDR3 DNA is TGTGCCAGCCAACGGCTAGCGGGGGGGGATGAGCAGTTCTTC. Its translation: CASQRLAGGDEQFF.

The J gene is TRBJ1-5, the V gene TRBV7-2; D gene ambiguous. The germline CDR1 and CDR2 sequences are SGHTA and FQGNSA. V lost 1 base and J 2 bases, leaving 6 bases between the germline ends. The CDR3 is 14 residues long. CDR3 bases: TGTGCCAGCAGCTTAGACAGCCGCAATCAGCCCCAGCATTTT. This sequence encodes CASSLDSRNQPQHF.

This rearrangement joins TRBV7-6 to TRBJ2-2; D unresolved. The CDR3 totals 18 residues. CDR1 is SGHVS, CDR2 FNYEAQ, per germline. V lost 1 base, J lost 0 bases, and 15 bases lay in between. The DNA for the CDR3 is TGTGCCAGCAGCTTAGGGGTCGCAGGAACCGCGAACACCGGGGAGCTGTTTTTT. Residues: CASSLGVAGTANTGELFF.

The chain carries TRBV7-2 and TRBJ2-3; TRBD2 is a possible D gene (7 bases). V lost 3 bases, J lost 4 bases, and 11 bases lay in between. CDR1 is SGHTA, CDR2 FQGNSA, per germline. The CDR3 is made up of 14 amino acids. The DNA of the CDR3 is TGTGCCAGCAGCTTGTGGGGGGGCGCAGATACGCAGTATTTT. Translating it yields CASSLWGGADTQYF.